These 5 T cell receptor beta chains were sequenced from one sample in a study of HIV-infected patients and healthy controls (dated by TCRdb to about 2014). After antiretroviral therapy began, follow-up blood was collected from HIV-infected patients roughly three months, about 14 weeks, later. Whole blood was used without fractionating the cells, so the repertoire represented all peripheral T cells without sorting. Library generation was performed with 5' RACE. Reads for this sample came from an Illumina MiSeq. SuperScript III was used to reverse transcribe 500 ng RNA with primers targeting the alpha and beta constant regions. Alpha and beta chain libraries were generated separately via chain-specific third strand synthesis with multiplexing indices. Starting from the raw public reads, TCRdb applied fastp trimming at Q25, assembled clones with MiXCR and retained in-frame beta chains. Merged by CDR3 protein, the rows form single entries marked with the most common genes and DNA. The sample table shows about 14,000 distinct CDR3 sequences, and around 12% are seen once. The ten largest clones add up to around 40% of the sample.

The source was blood, collected during antiretroviral therapy. Source of these receptors: an adult with HIV infection. The donor label of this sample is uncertain.

This clonotype was counted at least ten times. The chain has TRBV7-9 and TRBJ2-2; unclear D gene. The CDR3 consists of 14 residues. V lost 3 bases to trimming and J lost 0 bases, with 5 bases between them. Germline loops: CDR1 SEHNR, CDR2 FQNEAQ (reference sequence). The chain's CDR3 is CASSFRTNTGELFF. The CDR3 nucleotides read TGTGCCAGCAGCTTCAGGACGAACACCGGGGAGCTGTTTTTT.

This clonotype was found many times. V is TRBV29-1 and J is TRBJ2-5, with D possibly called TRBD1 or TRBD2 (5 bases each). CDR1 is SQVTM and CDR2 is ANQGSEA in the germline V gene. The CDR3 covers 13 residues. V was pared by 4 bases and J by 2 bases, with 11 bases between. The CDR3 reads CSVAGTWQETQYF. The DNA for the CDR3 is TGCAGCGTTGCTGGGACCTGGCAAGAGACCCAGTACTTC.

At least ten counts were recorded for this clonotype. The V gene is TRBV29-1, the J gene TRBJ2-1; no firm D call. CDR1 is SQVTM, CDR2 ANQGSEA, per germline. V was pared by 7 bases and J by 3 bases, with 13 bases between. This CDR3 has 13 residues. As DNA, the CDR3 is TGCAGCGCCGCCTTGACGAACTACAATGAGCAGTTCTTC. The encoded protein is CSAALTNYNEQFF.

This clonotype was seen at least ten times. At one of its ends the junction is not consistent with the germline gene, which may arise from a read error. V is TRBV5-1 and J is TRBJ2-5; D is uncertain. The CDR3 covers 14 residues. Germline V lookup: CDR1 SGHRS, CDR2 YFSETQ. CDR3 loop: CASGQETLQQTQYF. The CDR3 DNA reads TGCGCCAGCGGTCAGGAGACCCTCCAACAGACCCAGTACTTC. The entire variable domain, with the rest obtained from reference TRBV5-1 and TRBJ2-5, is as follows: KAGVTQTPRYLIKTRGQQVTLSCSPISGHRSVSWYQQTPGQGLQFLFEYFSETQRNKGNFPGRFSGRQFSNSRSEMNVSTLELGDSALYLCASGQETLQQTQYFGPGTRLLVL.

This clonotype came up many times. V usage is TRBV27 and J usage is TRBJ2-3; D uncertain. V gave up 5 bases and J gave up 0 bases, with 6 bases separating them. The CDR3 runs 13 residues. In germline, CDR1 is MNHEY, CDR2 SMNVEV (reference sequence). CDR3 sequence (DNA): TGTGCCAGCAGTACGAGTAGCACAGATACGCAGTATTTT. Translation: CASSTSSTDTQYF.